This T cell receptor (beta chain) was captured by sequencing in a study of T cell changes during pregnancy in multiple sclerosis. The table came from immunoSEQ multiplex PCR; TCRdb's copy has only in-frame clones and leaves some out. In the table there are about 31,000 clones, about 86% of which are singletons. V dropped 1 base and J dropped 8 bases, with 20 bases sitting between them. Germline CDR1 is MNHEY and CDR2 is SMNVEV (reference sequence). This CDR3 is built from 17 residues. The chain uses TRBV27 and TRBJ1-4; no reliable D call. The sample was CD4+ T cells from peripheral blood mononuclear cells, taken in the first trimester of pregnancy. The receptor's source is a female donor in good health, enrolled as a control in a pregnancy study. The CDR3 DNA sequence: TGTGCCAGCAGTTTATTTGGGCGAGAGACGTCTCGGGAAAAACTGTTTTTT. Translated: CASSLFGRETSREKLFF.